Each of the 20 T cell receptor beta chains below was sequenced from the same sample in a study of multiple sclerosis patients with progressive multifocal leukoencephalopathy. The protocol was immunoSEQ multiplex PCR, while the TCRdb copy is restricted to in-frame clones and leaves out a portion. The repertoire holds some 27,000 clones, roughly 89% seen once, with approximately 1.3% in the top ten. Specified time point: roughly 12 months of natalizumab therapy. The material sequenced was PBMCs, taken from a patient treated with natalizumab. The receptors here all came from a human donor with multiple sclerosis.

The V call is TRBV9, the J call TRBJ2-5; 9 bases are a match to TRBD2. CDR1 is SGDLS, CDR2 YYNGEE, per germline. The CDR3 runs to 14 residues. After removal of 0 bases from V and 5 bases from J, the junction contained 2 bases not matched to a gene. The CDR3 region has the DNA TGTGCCAGCAGCGTAGGGCTAGCGGGGGAGACCCAGTACTTC. It encodes CASSVGLAGETQYF.

This clone was counted a few times. The V and J genes are TRBV28 and TRBJ1-3, with 7 bases that match TRBD1. Germline CDR1 MDHEN, CDR2 SYDVKM. This CDR3 has 17 amino acids. Unmatched junction bases numbered 11, after V lost 6 bases and J lost 0 bases. The chain's CDR3 is CASSSAGTAYSGNTIYF. The CDR3 region has the DNA TGTGCCAGCAGCTCTGCCGGGACAGCCTACTCTGGAAACACCATATATTTT.

In its sample, this clone was seen once. This chain uses TRBV7-9 with TRBJ2-7, with 7 bases fitting TRBD1. This CDR3 is built from 14 residues. CDR1 is SEHNR, CDR2 FQNEAQ, per germline (reference sequence). The V gene end was trimmed by 5 bases and the J gene end by 6 bases; junction bases not matched to a gene: 10. The CDR3 DNA sequence: TGTGCCAGCAGCCCACCTACCGCAGGGGGCGAGCAGTACTTC. Protein: CASSPPTAGGEQYF.

The gene calls are TRBV5-6 and TRBJ1-2; D is perhaps TRBD1 (5 bases). Between the trimmed V and J ends, which lost 0 bases and 2 bases, there was a span of 5 bases. CDR1 and CDR2 (germline): SGHDT, YYEEEE. The CDR3 is made up of 13 amino acids. CDR3 loop: CASSLGQNYGYTF. In DNA form, the CDR3 reads TGTGCCAGCAGCTTGGGACAGAACTATGGCTACACCTTC.

V gene TRBV10-1 combines with J gene TRBJ2-2; D gene ambiguous. V lost 0 bases, J lost 4 bases, and 6 bases lay in between. This CDR3 comprises 14 residues. The V gene's germline CDR1 is WNHNN and CDR2 SYGVQD (reference sequence). Written as DNA, the CDR3 is TGCGCCAGCAGTGAGTCCCGCCGCACCGGGGAGCTGTTTTTT. Its translation is CASSESRRTGELFF.

The chain carries TRBV5-3 and TRBJ2-3, with D possibly being TRBD2 (7 bases). TRBV5-3 is an ORF, with its function uncertain. This CDR3 contains 16 residues. V lost 2 bases to trimming and J lost 6 bases, with 19 bases between them. For the CDR3, the DNA is TGTGCCAGAAGCTTTTTGCGGCGGCGGGGGCCCGATACGCAGTATTTT. Translation: CARSFLRRRGPDTQYF.

J is TRBJ1-3 and V is TRBV7-2, with 10 bases identical to TRBD1. The length of the CDR3 is 14 residues. The ends lost 5 bases at V and 8 bases at J; junction bases unmatched: 6. The germline gives CDR1 SGHTA, CDR2 FQGNSA. Here the CDR3 DNA reads TGTGCCAGCAGCACGCGACAGGGGGCCTACACCATATATTTT. This codes for CASSTRQGAYTIYF.

The chain has TRBV19 and TRBJ1-5; 9 nucleotides match TRBD1. CDR1 is LNHDA, CDR2 SQIVND, per germline (reference sequence). The CDR3 sequence is 15 residues long. V lost 3 bases, J lost 6 bases, and 6 bases stayed unmatched. In nucleotides, the CDR3 is TGTGCCAGTAGTATTAACGACAGGGGGTTTCAGCCCCAGCATTTT. It codes for CASSINDRGFQPQHF.

The chain combines TRBV4-1 with TRBJ2-7; 8 bases agree with TRBD2. V was clipped by 0 bases and J by 1 base; unmatched bases: 8. The CDR3 is made up of 17 amino acids. In germline, CDR1 is MGHRA, CDR2 YSYEKL. CDR3 sequence reads: CASSQETSGIGSYEQYF. The DNA for the CDR3 is TGCGCCAGCAGCCAAGAAACTAGCGGTATTGGATCCTACGAGCAGTACTTC.

This chain joins TRBV19 and TRBJ2-1; D tentatively fits TRBD1 or TRBD2 (5 bases each). This CDR3 is 14 amino acids long. Germline CDR1 is LNHDA and CDR2 is SQIVND (reference sequence). V gave up 2 bases and J gave up 8 bases, with 13 bases separating them. CDR3 loop: CASSIRDGSHEQFF. CDR3 bases: TGTGCCAGTAGTATAAGGGACGGGTCCCATGAGCAGTTCTTC.

As DNA, the CDR3 is TGTGCCAGCAGCTTGGGACAGGGAAATTTTTCACCCCTCCACTTT. Amino acid sequence: CASSLGQGNFSPLHF. The chain uses TRBV7-9 and TRBJ1-6, with 9 positions matching TRBD1. The V gene end was trimmed by 3 bases and the J gene end by 9 bases; junction bases not matched to a gene: 6. CDR1 SEHNR and CDR2 FQNEAQ come from the germline V gene (reference sequence). The CDR3 has 15 amino acids.

The CDR3 here is CASSQPGQGYEQYF. In nucleotides, the CDR3 is TGTGCCAGCAGCCAGCCGGGACAGGGCTACGAGCAGTACTTC. The chain recombines TRBV4-2 with TRBJ2-7, with 9 bases aligning to TRBD1. The CDR3 is made up of 14 amino acids. Losses at the gene ends were 3 bases for V and 3 bases for J; bases not matched to a gene: 3. In germline, CDR1 is LGHNA, CDR2 YNFKEQ.

The rearrangement uses TRBV7-9 and TRBJ2-1, with 11 nucleotides matching TRBD2. CDR1 SEHNR and CDR2 FQNEAQ come from the germline V gene (reference sequence). This CDR3 region has 18 residues. V dropped 5 bases and J dropped 4; count of bases not matched to a gene: 13. This chain's CDR3 is CASSLPPRLAGRYNEQFF. DNA of the CDR3: TGTGCCAGCAGCCTACCTCCAAGACTAGCGGGGAGGTACAATGAGCAGTTCTTC.

V gene TRBV15 combines with J gene TRBJ2-2; TRBD1 aligns across 8 bases. Germline CDR1 reads LNHNV; CDR2 reads YYDKDF (reference sequence). The V and J ends lost 6 bases and 5 bases, in that order; junction bases with no gene match: 2. This CDR3 spans 13 amino acids. The CDR3 here is CATRGTGTGELFF. The CDR3, as DNA: TGTGCCACCAGAGGGACAGGTACCGGGGAGCTGTTTTTT.

The CDR3 coding sequence is TGTGCCAGCAGCGTAGACCCCCTACTAGCGGGGGGGCCTCGGGAGACCCAGTACTTC. This sequence encodes CASSVDPLLAGGPRETQYF. The rearrangement links TRBV9 to TRBJ2-5; 13 bases fit TRBD2. V lost 0 bases and J lost 5; bases outside the gene matches: 13. The CDR3 has 19 residues. Germline-derived CDR1 and CDR2 are SGDLS and YYNGEE.

The J gene is TRBJ1-2, the V gene TRBV5-5; D unclear. In germline, CDR1 is SGHKS, CDR2 YYEKEE (reference sequence). The CDR3 is 15 residues long. Trimming shortened V by 4 bases and J by 0 bases, and 13 bases separated the two germline ends. In DNA form, the CDR3 reads TGTGCCAGCAGCCCGGCCCCCTCTCCTAACTATGGCTACACCTTC. Protein: CASSPAPSPNYGYTF. Using reference TRBV5-5 and TRBJ1-2 for the parts outside the CDR3, the full variable domain is DAGVTQSPTHLIKTRGQQVTLRCSPISGHKSVSWYQQVLGQGPQFIFQYYEKEERGRGNFPDRFSARQFPNYSSELNVNALLLGDSALYLCASSPAPSPNYGYTFGSGTRLTVV.

The chain uses TRBV4-1 and TRBJ1-2; D is unresolved. The germline V gene encodes CDR1 MGHRA and CDR2 YSYEKL. Trimming took 1 base from V and 2 from J, leaving 8 bases between them. The CDR3 consists of 14 residues. The CDR3 loop reads CASSQVRANYGYTF. CDR3 sequence (DNA): TGCGCCAGCAGCCAAGTGAGGGCCAACTATGGCTACACCTTC.

Only one count was recorded for this clone. The rearrangement uses TRBV30 and TRBJ1-1; D ambiguous. There are 16 residues in the CDR3. Germline CDR1 is GTSNPN and CDR2 is SVGIG (reference sequence). V shed 3 bases and J shed 0 bases, with 17 bases lying between them. CDR3 loop: CAWSDGGKGVNTEAFF. The CDR3 nucleotides read TGTGCCTGGAGCGACGGAGGGAAAGGTGTGAACACTGAAGCTTTCTTT.

This clone was found once. The V call is TRBV28, the J call TRBJ2-7; 11 nucleotides align to TRBD2. CDR1 is MDHEN, CDR2 SYDVKM, per germline. The length of the CDR3 is 17 residues. J was trimmed by 0 bases and V by 6 bases; bases with no gene match: 10. The CDR3 spells CASSASGGMIISYEQYF. CDR3 in DNA: TGTGCCAGCAGCGCTAGCGGGGGGATGATTATCTCCTACGAGCAGTACTTC.

The V call is TRBV5-5, the J call TRBJ2-1; D uncertain. Trimming cost V 0 bases and J 9 bases, with 13 bases left between them. CDR3 size: 14 residues. From germline, CDR1 is SGHKS and CDR2 YYEKEE (reference sequence). The CDR3 loop is CASSLGAPLREQFF. In nucleotides, the CDR3 is TGTGCCAGCAGCTTGGGGGCGCCTTTGCGTGAGCAGTTCTTC.